This T cell receptor (beta chain) is from a study of T-cell reconstitution after alpha-beta-depleted transplantation in children. In its sample, this clonotype was seen a few times. Preparation of the TCRbeta library used unique molecular identifiers. TCRdb reprocessed the PCR reads via MiXCR and lists one record per CDR3 protein. The sample carries 350,000 to 500,000 distinct CDR3 sequences, roughly 43% recorded once. The sequence derives from a girl aged 2-10 years with aplastic anemia, due to receive a stem cell transplant. The sample here was PBMCs, taken before TCRalphabeta/CD19-depleted stem cell transplant.

The DNA of the CDR3 is TGCAGTGCTAGAGGCCTTGGGGGAGGGCCAGAGACCCAGTACTTC. It encodes CSARGLGGGPETQYF. The chain has TRBV20-1 and TRBJ2-5, with 7 positions matching TRBD2. Trimming removed 1 base from V and 4 bases from J; junction bases left unmatched: 9. This CDR3 has 15 amino acids. Per the germline V gene, CDR1 is DFQATT and CDR2 is SNEGSKA (reference sequence).